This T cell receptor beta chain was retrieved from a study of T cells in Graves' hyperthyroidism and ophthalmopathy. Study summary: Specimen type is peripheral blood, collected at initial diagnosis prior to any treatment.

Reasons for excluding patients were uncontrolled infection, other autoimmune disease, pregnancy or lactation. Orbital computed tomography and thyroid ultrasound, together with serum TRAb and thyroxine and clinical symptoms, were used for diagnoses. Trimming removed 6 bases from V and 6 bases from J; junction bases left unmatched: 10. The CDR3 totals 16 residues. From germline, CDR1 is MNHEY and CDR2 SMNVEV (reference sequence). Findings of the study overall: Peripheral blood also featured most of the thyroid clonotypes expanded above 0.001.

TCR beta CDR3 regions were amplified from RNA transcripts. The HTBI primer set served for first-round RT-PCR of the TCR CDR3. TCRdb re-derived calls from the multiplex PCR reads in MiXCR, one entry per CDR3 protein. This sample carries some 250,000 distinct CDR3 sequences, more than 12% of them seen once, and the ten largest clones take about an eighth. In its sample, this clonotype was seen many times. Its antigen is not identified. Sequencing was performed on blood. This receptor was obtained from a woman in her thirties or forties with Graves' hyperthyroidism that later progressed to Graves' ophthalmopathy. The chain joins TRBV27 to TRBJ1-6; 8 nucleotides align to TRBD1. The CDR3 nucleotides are TGTGCCAGCAGCGGCCGGCAGGGGGCGCCTAATTCACCCCTCCACTTT. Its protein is CASSGRQGAPNSPLHF.